This T cell receptor (beta chain) was retrieved from a study of T cell responses to AZD1222 COVID-19 vaccine. The junction had 6 bases not matched to a gene; V was cut back by 0 bases and J by 3 bases. CDR3 length: 17 amino acids. Per germline, CDR1 ENHRY and CDR2 SYGVKD. Assay used: immunoSEQ multiplex PCR; TCRdb lists only in-frame clones, some missing. Found here are about 140,000 clones, more than 85% of them singletons; the top ten hold under 4.5%. This material consisted of peripheral blood, taken 28 days after the second AZD1222 dose. The origin of this receptor is an adult who received the AZD1222 COVID-19 vaccine. This chain joins TRBV10-3 and TRBJ2-4, with 9 bases aligning to TRBD1. CDR3 residues: CAISESGTGRGKNIQYF. The CDR3 bases are TGTGCCATCAGTGAGTCCGGGACAGGGAGGGGCAAAAACATTCAGTACTTC.